The T cell receptor (beta chain) described here comes from a study of T cells expressing NK-cell markers. About the study: Sorted CD3+CD56+NKG2C+, CD3+CD56+NKG2C- and CD3+CD56-NKG2C+ T-cell subsets were beta-chain profiled.

Study-wide results and limits: Nothing established the HCMV specificity of expanded NKG2C+ T cell clones. Leadership of the CD3+CD56-NKG2C+ fraction also belonged to these clonotypes in several donors. The share of CD8+ T cells held by dominant NKG2C+ clonotypes was roughly 1.0-8% in about six donors.

Germline CDR1 and CDR2: KGHDR and SFDVKD. The CDR3 is made up of 15 amino acids. TCRdb reprocessed the 5' RACE reads and reports one entry per CDR3 protein, with no DNA. This table holds more than 250,000 distinct CDR3 sequences. About this clonotype itself: Its antigen is not known.

The sequencing sample was made of blood T cells: a sorted CD56 or NKG2C T cell subset, CD4+ or CD8+ T cells, or bulk PBMC T cells (not recorded which). V usage is TRBV24-1 and J usage is TRBJ2-7; the D gene TCRdb calls, TRBD2, cannot be checked with no DNA. The receptor's source is a man aged 18 to 35 in good health. CDR3 loop: CATSDPRADNYEQYF.